This T cell receptor beta chain was observed in a study of spatial heterogeneity in lung cancer. Overall study context: TCR and UMI combinations that were unique each appeared, on average, more than ten times in raw reads. Notes on the study in general: The appearance of ubiquitous expanded tumor TCRs in blood was greater at resection than follow-up.

Sample time point: sample taken at primary tumor resection. Tumor, nontumor lung or frozen PBMC supplied whole RNA, sequenced without sorting. CDR3 length equals 16 residues. Germline CDR1 reads LGHDT; CDR2 reads YNNKEL (reference sequence). V trimming: 1 base; J trimming: 5 bases; junction bases outside the gene matches: 8. TCR cDNA molecules were tagged individually, and each one carried a unique molecular identifier. TCRdb re-analysed the 5' RACE reads in MiXCR, keeping a single row per CDR3 protein. The repertoire includes some 39,000 distinct CDR3 sequences, over 6.5% of them detected once, and about two fifths sits in the top ten. This clonotype was seen only a few times. The target antigen is unknown.

This receptor was identified in a female donor with early-stage non-small cell lung cancer. Sequenced here: PBMCs, sampled at surgery. This chain links TRBV3-1 with TRBJ2-5; 9 nucleotides match TRBD2. CDR3: CASSQVGGGAFETQYF. The DNA for the CDR3 is TGTGCCAGCAGCCAAGTTGGCGGGGGGGCATTTGAGACCCAGTACTTC.